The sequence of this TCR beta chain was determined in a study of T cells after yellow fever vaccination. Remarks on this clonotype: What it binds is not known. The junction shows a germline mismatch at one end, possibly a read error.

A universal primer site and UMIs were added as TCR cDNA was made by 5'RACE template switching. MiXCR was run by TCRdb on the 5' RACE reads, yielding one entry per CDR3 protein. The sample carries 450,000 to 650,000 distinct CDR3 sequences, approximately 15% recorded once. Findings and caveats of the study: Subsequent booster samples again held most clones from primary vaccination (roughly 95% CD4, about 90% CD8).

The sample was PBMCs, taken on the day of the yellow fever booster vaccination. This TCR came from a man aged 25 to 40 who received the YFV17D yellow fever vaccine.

Here the CDR3 DNA reads TGTGCCAGCACTTTACAGGGGGCCCCCCAAGAGACCCAGTACTTC. This translates into CASTLQGAPQETQYF. The rearrangement joins TRBV28 to TRBJ2-5, with 9 bases lining up with TRBD1. The CDR3 runs to 15 residues. CDR1 MDHEN and CDR2 SYDVKM come from the germline V gene.